The clone carrying this T cell receptor delta chain was seen a few times. This likely traces to a read error, being one base from a far larger clone. The CDR3 is 18 residues long. The germline V gene encodes CDR1 GEAIGNYY and CDR2 EKD. Deletions cut 0 bases from V and 2 bases from J, with 13 bases between. The record originates from a study of gamma-delta T cells after stem cell transplantation. TCRdb re-processed the RT-PCR reads using CATT. The repertoire holds approximately 1,300 delta-chain clones, with less than 9.5% as singletons. The sequencing input was gamma-delta T cells. This rearrangement joins TRDV2 to TRDJ3, with D possibly being TRDD3 (6 bases). The TCR comes from a human donor. It is not recorded whose cells these are; they may come from a transplant donor. CDR3 nucleotides: TGTGCCTGTGACACCGCTGGGGCCTCCCCCTGGGACACCCGACAGATGTTTTTC. Translating gives CACDTAGASPWDTRQMFF.